This T cell receptor beta chain was recorded in a study of shared clonotypes between healthy human individuals. None of the donors, who were healthy HIV-negative adults, had recently had acute infections or vaccinations. Authors' methods: Filtering of immunoSEQ junctional sequences could not match full-length read filtering. Method: immunoSEQ multiplex PCR; TCRdb's copy keeps in-frame clones and lacks some. V and J calls and clone size come straight from that table; D and trimming were deduced from the DNA. The sample shows roughly 2.4 million clones, almost 96% of them seen only once. Germline V gene data show CDR1 as SGHRS and CDR2 as YFSETQ. The CDR3 loop spans 13 amino acids. V lost 5 bases, J lost 10 bases, and 18 bases lay in between.

Sequenced material: naive CD4+ T cells sorted from blood. Subset reported: CD45RA+ positively selected. The sequence was collected from a man aged 18-30 years in good health. The chain is built from TRBV5-1 and TRBJ1-1, with D perhaps matching TRBD1 (5 bases). The CDR3 DNA reads TGCGCCAGCAGTAGGGACGCCGGCGGAGGAGCTTTCTTT. Translation gives CASSRDAGGGAFF.